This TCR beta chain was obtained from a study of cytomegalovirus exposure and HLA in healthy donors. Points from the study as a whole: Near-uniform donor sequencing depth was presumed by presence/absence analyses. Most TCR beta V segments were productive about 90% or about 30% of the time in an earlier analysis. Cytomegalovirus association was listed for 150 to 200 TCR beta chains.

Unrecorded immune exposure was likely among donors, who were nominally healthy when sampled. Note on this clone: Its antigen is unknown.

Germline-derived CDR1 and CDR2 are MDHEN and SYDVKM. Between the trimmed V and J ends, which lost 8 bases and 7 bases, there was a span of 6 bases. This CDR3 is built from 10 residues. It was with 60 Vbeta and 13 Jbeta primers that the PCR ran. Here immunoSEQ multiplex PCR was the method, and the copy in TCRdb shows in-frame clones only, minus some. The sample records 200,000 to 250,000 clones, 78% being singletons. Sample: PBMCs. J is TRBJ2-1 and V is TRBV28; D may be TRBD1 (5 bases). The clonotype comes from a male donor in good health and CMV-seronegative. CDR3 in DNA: TGTGCCAGCGGGGCGAATGAGCAGTTCTTC. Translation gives CASGANEQFF.